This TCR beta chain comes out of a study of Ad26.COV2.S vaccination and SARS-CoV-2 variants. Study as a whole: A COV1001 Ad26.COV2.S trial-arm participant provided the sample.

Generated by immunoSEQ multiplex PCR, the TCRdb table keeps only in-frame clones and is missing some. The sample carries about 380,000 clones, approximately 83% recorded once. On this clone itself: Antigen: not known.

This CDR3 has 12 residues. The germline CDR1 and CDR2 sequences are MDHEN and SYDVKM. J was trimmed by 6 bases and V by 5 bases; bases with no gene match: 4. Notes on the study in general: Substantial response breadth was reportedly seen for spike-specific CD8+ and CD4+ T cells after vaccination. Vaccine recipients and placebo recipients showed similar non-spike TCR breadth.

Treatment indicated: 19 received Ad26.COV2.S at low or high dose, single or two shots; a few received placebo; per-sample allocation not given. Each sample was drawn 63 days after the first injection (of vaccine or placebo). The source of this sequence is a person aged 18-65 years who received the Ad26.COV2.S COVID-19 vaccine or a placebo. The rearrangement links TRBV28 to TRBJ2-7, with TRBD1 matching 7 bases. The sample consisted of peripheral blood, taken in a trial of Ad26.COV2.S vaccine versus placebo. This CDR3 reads CASSPGTAEQYF. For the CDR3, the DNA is TGTGCCAGCAGTCCTGGGACAGCCGAGCAGTACTTC. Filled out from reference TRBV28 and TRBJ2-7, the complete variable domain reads DVKVTQSSRYLVKRTGEKVFLECVQDMDHENMFWYRQDPGLGLRLIYFSYDVKMKEKGDIPEGYSVSREKKERFSLILESASTNQTSMYLCASSPGTAEQYFGPGTRLTVT.